This TCR beta chain was captured in a study of T cells in Graves' hyperthyroidism and ophthalmopathy. The study's findings and limits: Expanded thyroid clonotypes (above 0.001) were mostly also found in blood.

About this clonotype itself: The antigen remains undetermined.

Each person with ophthalmopathy scored at least 3 on the Clinical Activity Score, reached NOSPECS grade 4 or higher, and had been ill under 3 months. Clinical symptoms, serum thyroxine and TRAb, thyroid ultrasound and orbital computed tomography were used for the diagnoses. The TCR beta CDR3 regions underwent amplification using RNA transcripts as the source. The HTBI primer set served for first-round RT-PCR of the TCR CDR3. Using its own MiXCR run on the multiplex PCR reads, TCRdb lists one record per CDR3 protein. Of roughly 530,000 distinct CDR3 sequences detected, roughly 18% appear once; the ten largest clones hold roughly 18%. Germline lookup yields CDR1 MGHDK and CDR2 SYGVNS. The CDR3 is 15 residues long. The junction had 8 bases not matched to a gene; V was cut back by 2 bases and J by 7 bases.

Sequencing was carried out using blood. This TCR derives from a woman aged 18 to 35 with Graves' ophthalmopathy. The chain links TRBV25-1 to TRBJ1-1; 9 nucleotides line up with TRBD1. This CDR3 is CASSEPGQGKDEAFF. DNA for the CDR3: TGTGCCAGCAGTGAACCGGGACAGGGAAAAGATGAAGCTTTCTTT. The whole variable domain, filled in from reference TRBV25-1 and TRBJ1-1, reads EADIYQTPRYLVIGTGKKITLECSQTMGHDKMYWYQQDPGMELHLIHYSYGVNSTEKGDLSSESTVSRIRTEHFPLTLESARPSHTSQYLCASSEPGQGKDEAFFGQGTRLTVV.